These T cell receptor beta chains were read from a single sample in a study of control samples from healthy donors and cancer patients. The data were produced by immunoSEQ multiplex PCR, yet TCRdb's version contains in-frame clones alone and is incomplete. The sample consists of 150,000 to 200,000 clones, approximately 91% of them appearing once. What was sequenced was blood. Receptors were obtained from a woman aged 40 to 55 in good health. Each CDR3 is given with its conserved first and last residue. The order of the fields is D gene, clone size, J gene, V gene, CDR3 protein, CDR3 DNA. The D gene is left open where the match is weak. The size of a clone is reported for some rows only, either as once, few or many, or as a class for expanded clones.

TRBD1 - TRBJ2-7 TRBV27 CASSRQGSSYEQYF TGTGCCAGCAGTCGACAGGGGAGCTCCTACGAGCAGTACTTC
TRBD1 - TRBJ1-2 TRBV5-4 CASSVGQGELYGYTF TGTGCCAGCAGCGTGGGACAGGGGGAATTGTATGGCTACACCTTC
- - TRBJ1-3 TRBV10-1 CASSESVGNTIYF TGCGCCAGCAGTGAGTCGGTGGGAAACACCATATATTTT
TRBD2 - TRBJ2-3 TRBV14 CASSQVDTSGGRAFPTDTQYF TGTGCCAGCAGCCAAGTGGATACTAGCGGGGGACGAGCGTTTCCCACAGATACGCAGTATTTT
TRBD1 once TRBJ1-5 TRBV6-5 CASRRDSNQPQHF TGTGCCAGCAGGCGGGACAGTAATCAGCCCCAGCATTTT
- - TRBJ2-1 TRBV21-1 CASSKKETGGNEQFF TGTGCCAGCAGCAAAAAAGAGACAGGGGGCAATGAGCAGTTCTTC
- - TRBJ1-1 TRBV19 CASSIDKTTEAFF TGTGCCAGTAGTATAGACAAGACGACTGAAGCTTTCTTT
- - TRBJ2-5 TRBV6-1 CASGRGRQETQYF TGTGCCAGCGGGAGGGGGAGACAAGAGACCCAGTACTTC
TRBD2 - TRBJ2-7 TRBV5-1 CASSFDSGGLSSYEQYF TGCGCCAGCAGCTTTGATAGCGGGGGGTTGAGCTCCTACGAGCAGTACTTC
- - TRBJ1-2 TRBV9 CASSVSGYGYTF TGTGCCAGCAGCGTTAGTGGGTATGGCTACACCTTC
TRBD2 - TRBJ2-5 TRBV3-1/TRBV3-2 CASSQVTSGGVETQYF TGTGCCAGCAGCCAAGTGACTAGCGGGGGGGTGGAGACCCAGTACTTC
- - TRBJ1-6 TRBV2 CASRGADNSPLHF TGTGCCAGCAGGGGCGCGGATAATTCACCCCTCCACTTT
- - TRBJ1-1 TRBV4-1 CASSQGTNTEAFF TGCGCCAGCAGCCAAGGGACGAACACTGAAGCTTTCTTT
- - TRBJ1-3 TRBV9 CASSVTSSGNTIYF TGTGCCAGCAGCGTGACTTCTTCTGGAAACACCATATATTTT
- - TRBJ1-3 TRBV6-5 CASSYSAGVYTIYF TGTGCCAGCAGTTACTCGGCAGGGGTTTACACCATATATTTT
- - TRBJ1-1 TRBV18 CASSPKQENTEAFF TGTGCCAGCTCACCGAAACAGGAGAACACTGAAGCTTTCTTT
- - TRBJ1-1 TRBV19 CASKTVNTEAFF TGTGCCAGTAAGACGGTGAACACTGAAGCTTTCTTT
- - TRBJ1-5 TRBV6-5 CASSYSGQVQPQHF TGTGCCAGCAGTTACTCCGGGCAGGTTCAGCCCCAGCATTTT
TRBD2 - TRBJ2-5 TRBV9 CASSVLAGTQETQYF TGTGCCAGCAGCGTTTTAGCGGGGACCCAAGAGACCCAGTACTTC
TRBD1 - TRBJ1-2 TRBV5-1 CASSLGQGDGYTF TGCGCCAGCAGCTTGGGACAGGGGGATGGCTACACCTTC
- - TRBJ1-1 TRBV6-5 CATLGGGGTEAFF TGTGCCACCCTGGGGGGGGGCGGCACTGAAGCTTTCTTT
- once TRBJ1-6 TRBV3-1/TRBV3-2 CASSQVSTGWSYNSPLHF TGTGCCAGCAGCCAAGTGAGTACAGGGTGGTCCTATAATTCACCCCTCCACTTT
- once TRBJ1-1 TRBV6-2/TRBV6-3 CASSYSTDLNTEAFF TGTGCCAGCAGTTACTCGACAGACCTGAACACTGAAGCTTTCTTT
- once TRBJ2-2 TRBV11-2 CASSLIGWDHTGELFF TGTGCCAGCAGCTTAATTGGGTGGGACCACACCGGGGAGCTGTTTTTT
- - TRBJ2-7 TRBV2 CASRLDHYEQYF TGTGCCAGCAGGTTGGACCATTACGAGCAGTACTTC
TRBD1 - TRBJ1-4 TRBV19 CASRFADRVFF TGTGCCAGTAGGTTTGCGGACAGGGTGTTTTTT
- - TRBJ2-1 TRBV21-1 CASSIPLNESSYNEQFF TGTGCCAGCAGCATTCCCTTGAATGAAAGCTCCTACAATGAGCAGTTCTTC
- - TRBJ2-7 TRBV28 CASLTGRGYEQYF TGTGCCAGCCTGACAGGGAGGGGCTACGAGCAGTACTTC
- - TRBJ1-2 TRBV6-5 CASSPQGSYGYTF TGTGCCAGCAGTCCTCAGGGGTCCTATGGCTACACCTTC
- - TRBJ1-4 TRBV29-1 CSVLTGTNEKLFF TGCAGCGTTTTAACAGGAACTAATGAAAAACTGTTTTTT
- - TRBJ1-1 TRBV27 CASSYNGYTEAFF TGTGCCAGCAGTTATAATGGGTACACTGAAGCTTTCTTT
- - TRBJ2-3 TRBV2 CASSDQWGRTDTQYF TGTGCCAGCAGTGATCAGTGGGGACGCACAGATACGCAGTATTTT
TRBD1 - TRBJ1-1 TRBV5-1 CASRRDSGTEAFF TGCGCCAGCAGACGGGACAGTGGGACTGAAGCTTTCTTT
- - TRBJ2-7 TRBV5-1 CASSLSPPLTYEQYF TGCGCCAGCAGCTTGTCGCCCCCCTTAACCTACGAGCAGTACTTC
- - TRBJ1-2 TRBV2 CASRTDYYGYTF TGTGCCAGCAGGACGGATTACTATGGCTACACCTTC
- - TRBJ2-5 TRBV19 CASSRREGVRTETQYF TGTGCCAGTAGTCGCCGGGAAGGGGTTCGAACGGAGACCCAGTACTTC
TRBD1 - TRBJ1-5 TRBV7-9 CASSPSSGTGVRQPQHF TGTGCCAGCAGCCCGTCCTCCGGGACAGGGGTAAGGCAGCCCCAGCATTTT
TRBD1 - TRBJ2-3 TRBV6-1 CASSDTGQSYTDTQYF TGTGCCAGCAGTGATACGGGACAGAGTTACACAGATACGCAGTATTTT
- - TRBJ2-3 TRBV6-5 CASTNPGARTQYF TGTGCCAGCACCAACCCGGGGGCGAGGACGCAGTATTTT
TRBD1 once TRBJ2-7 TRBV27 CASSLSFSGTGFVYEQYF TGTGCCAGCAGTTTATCATTCTCCGGGACAGGGTTTGTTTACGAGCAGTACTTC
- - TRBJ2-3 TRBV12-5 CASAIPDRLGGRIVDTQYF TGTGCTAGTGCCATTCCAGATAGGCTGGGGGGGCGCATCGTAGATACGCAGTATTTT
TRBD1 - TRBJ2-7 TRBV25-1 CASRDRGFHEQYF TGTGCCAGCCGGGACAGGGGATTCCACGAGCAGTACTTC
- - TRBJ2-5 TRBV6-1 CASSEGGDQETQYF TGTGCCAGCAGTGAAGGGGGGGACCAAGAGACCCAGTACTTC
TRBD1 - TRBJ1-2 TRBV6-2/TRBV6-3 CASSYSSDRAMGYTF TGTGCCAGCAGTTACTCGAGCGACAGGGCGATGGGCTACACCTTC
TRBD2 - TRBJ2-3 TRBV5-1 CASSLLAGNTDTQYF TGCGCCAGCAGCCTCCTAGCGGGAAACACAGATACGCAGTATTTT
- - TRBJ2-7 TRBV19 CASSTTPLGLFYEQYF TGTGCCAGTAGTACCACCCCACTCGGACTTTTCTACGAGCAGTACTTC
- - TRBJ2-2 TRBV11-2 CASSHGSTGELFF TGTGCCAGCAGCCACGGTAGCACCGGGGAGCTGTTTTTT
- - TRBJ1-5 TRBV5-1 CASSFTTGSHQPQHF TGCGCCAGCAGCTTCACGACAGGCTCGCATCAGCCCCAGCATTTT
- - TRBJ1-2 TRBV5-5 CASSLRQDYGYTF TGTGCCAGCAGCTTACGGCAAGATTATGGCTACACCTTC
- - TRBJ2-6 TRBV5-1 CASSLYSGANVLTF TGCGCCAGCAGCTTATACTCTGGGGCCAACGTCCTGACTTTC
- - TRBJ1-3 TRBV6-5 CASTLGSGNTIYF TGTGCCAGTACCCTCGGGTCTGGAAACACCATATATTTT
TRBD1 - TRBJ2-7 TRBV18 CASSPFRDSYYEQYF TGTGCCAGCTCACCCTTCCGGGACAGTTACTACGAGCAGTACTTC
- - TRBJ2-7 TRBV28 CASKTLESNEQYF TGTGCCAGCAAAACACTCGAGTCCAACGAGCAGTACTTC